This T cell receptor beta chain was identified in a study of cytomegalovirus exposure and HLA in healthy donors. Overall study findings and caveats: One later analysis, an examination of the 120 validation repertoires, found that first-cohort TCR clusters tended to co-occur in them. Three of the chains that were CMV-associated were confirmed in vitro to be specific for CMV antigens.

TCRdb's table, derived via immunoSEQ multiplex PCR, lists solely in-frame clones and lacks some. The sample has some 250,000 clones, about nine tenths seen once. Comment on this clone: The antigen is undetermined.

This CDR3 spans 15 amino acids. V dropped 1 base and J dropped 5 bases, with 14 bases sitting between them. Per germline, CDR1 SGHAT and CDR2 FQNNGV. An approximately 130-subject validation cohort, separate from the approximately 690-subject first cohort, supplied the donors. The chain carries TRBV11-2 and TRBJ2-5; D perhaps matches TRBD2 (6 bases). The sample taken for sequencing was PBMCs. This TCR came from a woman in her twenties or thirties in good health and CMV-seronegative. Written as DNA, the CDR3 is TGTGCCAGCAGCTTAGGGTCGGCGGGATTGGAGACCCAGTACTTC. This gives the protein CASSLGSAGLETQYF.